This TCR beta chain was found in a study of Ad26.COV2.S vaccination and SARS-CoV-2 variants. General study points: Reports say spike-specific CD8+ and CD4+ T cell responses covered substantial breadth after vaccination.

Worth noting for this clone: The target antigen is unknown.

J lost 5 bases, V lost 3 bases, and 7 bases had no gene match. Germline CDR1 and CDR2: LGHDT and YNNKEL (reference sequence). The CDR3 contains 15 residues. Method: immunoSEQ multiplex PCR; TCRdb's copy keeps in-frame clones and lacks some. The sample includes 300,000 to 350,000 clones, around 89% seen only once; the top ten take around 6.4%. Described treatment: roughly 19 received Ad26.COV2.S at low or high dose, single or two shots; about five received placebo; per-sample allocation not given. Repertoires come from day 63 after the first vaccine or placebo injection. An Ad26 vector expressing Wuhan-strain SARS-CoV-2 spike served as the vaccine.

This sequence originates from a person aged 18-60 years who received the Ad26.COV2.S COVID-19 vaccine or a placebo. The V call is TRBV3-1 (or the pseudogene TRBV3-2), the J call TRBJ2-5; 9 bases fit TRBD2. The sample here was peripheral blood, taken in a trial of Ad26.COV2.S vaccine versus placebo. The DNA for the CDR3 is TGTGCCAGCAGCCATCATACTAGCGGGCATGAGACCCAGTACTTC. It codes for CASSHHTSGHETQYF.